A single T cell receptor (beta chain) is shown here with its context. Assay used: immunoSEQ multiplex PCR; TCRdb lists only in-frame clones, some missing. The table lists about 670,000 clones, approximately 90% of them singletons. The data are from a study of blood T cell repertoires in COVID-19. Per the germline V gene, CDR1 is LNHDA and CDR2 is SQIVND (reference sequence). Trimming cost V 5 bases and J 6 bases, with 7 bases left between them. The CDR3 consists of 11 residues. This TCR was recovered from a woman aged 18-30 years with acute or convalescent COVID-19. This chain joins TRBV19 and TRBJ1-1; weak D call: TRBD1 (5 bases). Sequencing input: peripheral blood. The CDR3 bases are TGTGCCAGTAGTGGGGGGGCTGAAGCTTTCTTT. Residues: CASSGGAEAFF. Complete variable domain (other parts from reference TRBV19 and TRBJ1-1): DGGITQSPKYLFRKEGQNVTLSCEQNLNHDAMYWYRQDPGQGLRLIYYSQIVNDFQKGDIAEGYSVSREKKESFPLTVTSAQKNPTAFYLCASSGGAEAFFGQGTRLTVV.